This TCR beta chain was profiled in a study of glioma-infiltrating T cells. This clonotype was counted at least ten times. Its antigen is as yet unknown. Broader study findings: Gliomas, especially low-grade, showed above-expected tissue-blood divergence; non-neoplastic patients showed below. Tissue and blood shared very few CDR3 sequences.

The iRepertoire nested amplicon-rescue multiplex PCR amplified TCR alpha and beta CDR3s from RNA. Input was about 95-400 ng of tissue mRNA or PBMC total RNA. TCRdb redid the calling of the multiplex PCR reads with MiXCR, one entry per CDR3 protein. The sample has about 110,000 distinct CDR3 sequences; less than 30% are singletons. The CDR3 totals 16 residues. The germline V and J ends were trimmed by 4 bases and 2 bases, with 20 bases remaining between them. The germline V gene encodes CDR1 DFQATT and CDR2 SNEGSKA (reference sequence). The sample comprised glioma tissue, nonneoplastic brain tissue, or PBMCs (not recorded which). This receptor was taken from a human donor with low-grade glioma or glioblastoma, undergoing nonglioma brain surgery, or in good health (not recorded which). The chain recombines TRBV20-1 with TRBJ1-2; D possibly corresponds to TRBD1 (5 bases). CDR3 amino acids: CSAKGSGSHRNYGYTF. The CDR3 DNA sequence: TGCAGTGCTAAGGGGTCCGGGTCCCATCGGAACTATGGCTACACCTTC.